This is a list of T cell receptor beta chains from one sample in a study of shared clonotypes between healthy human individuals. Clones were read by immunoSEQ multiplex PCR, and TCRdb kept only the in-frame ones, dropping some. The data contain about 820,000 clones, 80% to 95% of them singletons. Sequencing was done on a sample of naive CD8+ T cells sorted from blood. Receptor source: a man aged 25 to 40 in good health. CDR3s include the opening cysteine and the closing phenylalanine or tryptophan.

cdr3_length	v_call	j_call	cdr3_aa
20	TRBV4-1	TRBJ1-3	CASSPKRDRGSIYSGNTIYF
16	TRBV7-9	TRBJ2-5	CASSSTSGQRQETQYF
15	TRBV9	TRBJ2-2	CASNEGVGRTGELFF
13	TRBV5-1	TRBJ1-5	CASSARGGQPQHF
11	TRBV27	TRBJ2-5	CASSDQETQYF
14	TRBV5-1	TRBJ1-2	CASSLRSGGDGYTF
14	TRBV6-6	TRBJ1-1	CASTHLKGDTEAFF
12	TRBV27	TRBJ1-2	CASRRTGIGYTF
15	TRBV2	TRBJ1-1	CASKLLAGGRTEAFF
17	TRBV23-1	TRBJ1-4	CASSQMGGGQESEKLFF
13	TRBV27	TRBJ2-7	CASSYDPGNEQYF
10	TRBV7-6	TRBJ2-1	CASSTSEQFF
15	TRBV27	TRBJ1-5	CASSARDRVNQPQHF
15	TRBV5-4	TRBJ2-2	CASSTGLAGTGELFF
13	TRBV14	TRBJ2-7	CASSQRMIYEQYF
17	TRBV2	TRBJ2-2	CASRDLAGELNTGELFF
14	TRBV13	TRBJ2-7	CASSPPSGNYEQYF
15	TRBV4-3	TRBJ2-7	CASSQARTGWNEQYF
16	TRBV5-1	TRBJ2-1	CASSTSSREVYNEQFF
15	TRBV9	TRBJ2-1	CASSPGLAGAIEQFF
12	TRBV6-1	TRBJ2-2	CASHTNTGELFF
14	TRBV9	TRBJ2-5	CASSVGGVRETQYF
12	TRBV29-1	TRBJ2-1	CSVEWDSGEQFF
14	TRBV29-1	TRBJ2-5	CSVDAGTGQETQYF